This T cell receptor (beta chain) was obtained from a study of T-cell memory formation after mild COVID-19. Study-level information: Clusters of TCRs were largely donor specific. Points from the study as a whole: Of the contracting clones, CD4+ ones lay mainly in CM and EM, and CD8+ ones in EMRA. Pre-infection memory carried some responding clones, suggesting that cross-reactive memory joined.

Germline V gives CDR1 SGHDN, CDR2 FVKESK. The CDR3 loop spans 14 amino acids. J lost 7 bases, V lost 3 bases, and 6 bases had no gene match. MiXCR, applied by TCRdb to the 5' RACE reads, yields one record per CDR3 protein. This sample has 350,000 to 500,000 distinct CDR3 sequences, with about 20% found just once. Turning to this clonotype: Its antigen is as yet unknown.

V is TRBV14 and J is TRBJ2-1; TRBD1 matches at 7 bases. Sample: PBMCs or a T cell subset sorted from them (not recorded which). The sequence was obtained from a man younger than 30 who had mild COVID-19 (a few samples of this study predate the infection). Cell type and time point are not known. The CDR3 loop reads CASSHLTGWNEQFF. The CDR3, as DNA: TGTGCCAGCAGCCATTTGACAGGGTGGAATGAGCAGTTCTTC.